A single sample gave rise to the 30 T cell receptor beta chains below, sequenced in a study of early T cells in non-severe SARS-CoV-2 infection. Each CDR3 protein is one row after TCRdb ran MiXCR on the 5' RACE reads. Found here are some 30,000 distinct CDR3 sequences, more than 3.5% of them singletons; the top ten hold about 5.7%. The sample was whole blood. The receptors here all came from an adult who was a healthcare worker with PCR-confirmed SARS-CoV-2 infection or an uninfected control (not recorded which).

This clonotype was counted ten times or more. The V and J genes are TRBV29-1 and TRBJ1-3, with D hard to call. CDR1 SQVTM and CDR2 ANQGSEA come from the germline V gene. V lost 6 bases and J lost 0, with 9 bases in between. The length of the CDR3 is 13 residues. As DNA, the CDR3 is TGCAGCGTCCAAGGACGCTCTGGAAACACCATATATTTT. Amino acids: CSVQGRSGNTIYF.

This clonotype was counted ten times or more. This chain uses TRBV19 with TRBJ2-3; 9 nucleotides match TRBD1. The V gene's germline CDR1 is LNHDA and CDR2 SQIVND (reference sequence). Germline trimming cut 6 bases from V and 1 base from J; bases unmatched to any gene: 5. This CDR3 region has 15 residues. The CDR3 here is CASRPTGGRTDTQYF. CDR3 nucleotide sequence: TGTGCCAGTAGACCAACAGGGGGCCGCACAGATACGCAGTATTTT.

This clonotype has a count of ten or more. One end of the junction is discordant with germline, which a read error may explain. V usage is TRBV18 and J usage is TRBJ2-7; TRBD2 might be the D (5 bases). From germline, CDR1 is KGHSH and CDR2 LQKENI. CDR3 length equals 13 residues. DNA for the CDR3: TGCGCTACATCCGGGAACCTCCTCTACGAGCAGTACTTC. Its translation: CATSGNLLYEQYF.

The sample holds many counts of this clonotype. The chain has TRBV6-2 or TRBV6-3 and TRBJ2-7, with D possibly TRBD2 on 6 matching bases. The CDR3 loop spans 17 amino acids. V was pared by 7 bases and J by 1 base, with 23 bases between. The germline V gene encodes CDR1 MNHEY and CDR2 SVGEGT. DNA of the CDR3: TGTGCCAGCACCACGGGCGGGACCGCCGGAGTTTCCTACGAGCAGTACTTC. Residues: CASTTGGTAGVSYEQYF.

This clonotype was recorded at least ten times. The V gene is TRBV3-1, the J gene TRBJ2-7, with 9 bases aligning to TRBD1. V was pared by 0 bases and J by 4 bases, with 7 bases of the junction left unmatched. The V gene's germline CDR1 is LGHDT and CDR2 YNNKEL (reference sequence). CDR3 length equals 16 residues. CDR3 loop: CASSQDAGTGTYEQYF. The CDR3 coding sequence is TGTGCCAGCAGCCAAGATGCCGGGACAGGGACATACGAGCAGTACTTC.

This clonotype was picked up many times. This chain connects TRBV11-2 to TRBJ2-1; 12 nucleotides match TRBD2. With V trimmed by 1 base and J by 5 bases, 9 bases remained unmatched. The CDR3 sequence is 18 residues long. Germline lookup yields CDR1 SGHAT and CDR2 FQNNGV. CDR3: CASSLVGLAGGPHNEQFF. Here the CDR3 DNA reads TGTGCCAGCAGCTTAGTCGGGCTAGCGGGAGGGCCCCACAATGAGCAGTTCTTC.

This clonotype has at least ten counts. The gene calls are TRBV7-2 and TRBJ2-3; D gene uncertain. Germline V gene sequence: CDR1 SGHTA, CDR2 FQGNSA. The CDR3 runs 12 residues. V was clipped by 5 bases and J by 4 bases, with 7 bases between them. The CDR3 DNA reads TGTGCCAGCAGCCCGTATTCAGATACGCAGTATTTT. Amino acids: CASSPYSDTQYF.

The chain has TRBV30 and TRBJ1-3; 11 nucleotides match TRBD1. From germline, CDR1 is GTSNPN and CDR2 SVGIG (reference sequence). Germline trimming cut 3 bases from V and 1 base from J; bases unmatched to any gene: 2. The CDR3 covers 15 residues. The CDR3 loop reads CAWRRDRGSGNTIYF. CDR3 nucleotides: TGTGCCTGGAGGAGGGACAGGGGGTCTGGAAACACCATATATTTT.

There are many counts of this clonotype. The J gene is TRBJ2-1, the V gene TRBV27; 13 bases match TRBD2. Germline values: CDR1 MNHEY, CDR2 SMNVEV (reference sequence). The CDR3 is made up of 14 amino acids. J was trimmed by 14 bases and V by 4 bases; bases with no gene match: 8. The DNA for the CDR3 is TGTGCCAGCAGTTCCCGACTAGCGGGAGGCCGGGAGTTCTTC. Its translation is CASSSRLAGGREFF.

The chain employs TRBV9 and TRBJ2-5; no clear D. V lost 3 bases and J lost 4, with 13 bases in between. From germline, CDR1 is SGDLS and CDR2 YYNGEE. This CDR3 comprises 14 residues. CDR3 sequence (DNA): TGTGCCAGCAGCGCCTACAGAAGCACAGAGACCCAGTACTTC. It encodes CASSAYRSTETQYF.

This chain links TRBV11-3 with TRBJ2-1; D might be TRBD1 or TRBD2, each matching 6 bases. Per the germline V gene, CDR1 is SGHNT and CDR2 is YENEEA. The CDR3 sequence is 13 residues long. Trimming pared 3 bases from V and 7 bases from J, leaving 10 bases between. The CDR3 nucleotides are TGTGCCAGCAGCTTCGGGGGCCAAAATGAGCAGTTCTTC. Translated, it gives CASSFGGQNEQFF.

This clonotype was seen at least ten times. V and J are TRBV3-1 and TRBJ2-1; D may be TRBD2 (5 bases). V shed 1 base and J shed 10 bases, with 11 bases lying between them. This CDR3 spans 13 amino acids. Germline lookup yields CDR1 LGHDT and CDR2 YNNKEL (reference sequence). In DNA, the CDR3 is TGTGCCAGCAGCCAAGTACGGGATCGGGAGCAGTTCTTC. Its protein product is CASSQVRDREQFF.

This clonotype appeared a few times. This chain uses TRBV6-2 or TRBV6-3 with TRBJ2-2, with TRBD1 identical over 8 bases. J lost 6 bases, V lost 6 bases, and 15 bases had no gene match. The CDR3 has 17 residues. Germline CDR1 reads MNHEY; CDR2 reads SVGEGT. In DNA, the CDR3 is TGTGCCAGCAGAGCCCTTCGGACAGGGTTTTCGGCCGGGGAGCTGTTTTTT. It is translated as CASRALRTGFSAGELFF.

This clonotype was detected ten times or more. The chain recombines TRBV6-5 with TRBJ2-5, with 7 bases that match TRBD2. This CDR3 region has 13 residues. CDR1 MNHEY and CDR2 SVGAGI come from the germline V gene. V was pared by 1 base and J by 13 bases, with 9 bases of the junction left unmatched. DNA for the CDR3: TGTGCCAGCAGTTACTATTCGACTAGCCGATTGTACTTC. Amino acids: CASSYYSTSRLYF.

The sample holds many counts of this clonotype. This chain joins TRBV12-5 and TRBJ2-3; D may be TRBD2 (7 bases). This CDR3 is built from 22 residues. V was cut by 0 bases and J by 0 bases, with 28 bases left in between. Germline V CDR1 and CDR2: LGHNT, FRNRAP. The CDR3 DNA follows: TGTGCTAGTGGTTTGGTACCCTCGGTCTTTGGGGGGGCACCCCCTAGCACAGATACGCAGTATTTT. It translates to CASGLVPSVFGGAPPSTDTQYF.

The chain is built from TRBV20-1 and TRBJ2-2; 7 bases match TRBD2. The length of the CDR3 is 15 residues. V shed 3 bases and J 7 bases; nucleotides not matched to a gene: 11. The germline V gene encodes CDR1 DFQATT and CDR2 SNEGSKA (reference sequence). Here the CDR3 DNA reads TGCAGTGCTAGGAAGTCTAGCGGAGAAGTCGGGGAGCTGTTTTTT. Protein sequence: CSARKSSGEVGELFF.

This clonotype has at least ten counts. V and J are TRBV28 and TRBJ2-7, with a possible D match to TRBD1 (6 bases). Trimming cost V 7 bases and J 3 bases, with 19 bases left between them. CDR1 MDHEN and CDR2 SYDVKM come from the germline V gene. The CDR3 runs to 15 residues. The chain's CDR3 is CASIPAKWGLYEQYF. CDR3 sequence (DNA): TGTGCCAGCATCCCCGCCAAGTGGGGGCTCTACGAGCAGTACTTC. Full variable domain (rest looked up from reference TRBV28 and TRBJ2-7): DVKVTQSSRYLVKRTGEKVFLECVQDMDHENMFWYRQDPGLGLRLIYFSYDVKMKEKGDIPEGYSVSREKKERFSLILESASTNQTSMYLCASIPAKWGLYEQYFGPGTRLTVT.

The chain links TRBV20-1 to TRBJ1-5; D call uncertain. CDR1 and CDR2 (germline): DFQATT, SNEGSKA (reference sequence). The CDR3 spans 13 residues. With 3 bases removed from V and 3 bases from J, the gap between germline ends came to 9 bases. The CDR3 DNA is TGCAGTGCTAGTGGCAGCTCCAATCAGCCCCAGCATTTT. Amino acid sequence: CSASGSSNQPQHF.

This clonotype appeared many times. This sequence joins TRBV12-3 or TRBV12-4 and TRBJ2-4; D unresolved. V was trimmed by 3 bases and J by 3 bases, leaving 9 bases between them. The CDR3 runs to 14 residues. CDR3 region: CASSFGGNKNIQYF. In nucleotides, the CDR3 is TGTGCCAGCAGTTTCGGCGGAAACAAAAACATTCAGTACTTC.

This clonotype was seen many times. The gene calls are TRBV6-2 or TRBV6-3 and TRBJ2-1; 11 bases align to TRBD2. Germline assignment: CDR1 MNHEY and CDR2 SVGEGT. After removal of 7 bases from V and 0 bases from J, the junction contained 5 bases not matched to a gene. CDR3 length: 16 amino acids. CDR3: CASNRGLAASYNEQFF. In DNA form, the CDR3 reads TGTGCCAGCAATAGGGGACTAGCGGCCTCCTACAATGAGCAGTTCTTC.

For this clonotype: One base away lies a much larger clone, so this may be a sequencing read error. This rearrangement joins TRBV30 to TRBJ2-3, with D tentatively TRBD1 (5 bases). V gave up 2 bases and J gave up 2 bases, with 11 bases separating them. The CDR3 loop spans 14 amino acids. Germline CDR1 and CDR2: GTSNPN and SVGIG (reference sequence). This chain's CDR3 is CAWSSLTATDTQYF. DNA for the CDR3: TGTGCCTGGAGTTCTCTGACAGCCACAGATACGCAGTATTTT.

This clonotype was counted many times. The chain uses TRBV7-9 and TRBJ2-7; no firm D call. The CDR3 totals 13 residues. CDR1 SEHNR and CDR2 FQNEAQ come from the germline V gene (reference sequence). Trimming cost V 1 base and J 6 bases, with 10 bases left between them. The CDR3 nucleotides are TGTGCCAGCAGCTTAGGGGGATCGTCCGAGCAGTACTTC. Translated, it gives CASSLGGSSEQYF.

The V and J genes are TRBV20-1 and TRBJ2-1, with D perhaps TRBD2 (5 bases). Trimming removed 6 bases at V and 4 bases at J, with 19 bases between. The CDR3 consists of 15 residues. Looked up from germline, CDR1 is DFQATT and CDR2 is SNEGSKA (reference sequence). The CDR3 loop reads CSAPDLMWDYNEQFF. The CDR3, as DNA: TGCAGTGCCCCGGACTTAATGTGGGATTACAATGAGCAGTTCTTC.

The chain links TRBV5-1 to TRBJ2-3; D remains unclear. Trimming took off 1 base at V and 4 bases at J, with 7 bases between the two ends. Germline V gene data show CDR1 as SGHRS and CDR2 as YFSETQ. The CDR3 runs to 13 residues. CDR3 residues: CASSLFVADTQYF. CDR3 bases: TGCGCCAGCAGCTTGTTCGTGGCAGATACGCAGTATTTT.

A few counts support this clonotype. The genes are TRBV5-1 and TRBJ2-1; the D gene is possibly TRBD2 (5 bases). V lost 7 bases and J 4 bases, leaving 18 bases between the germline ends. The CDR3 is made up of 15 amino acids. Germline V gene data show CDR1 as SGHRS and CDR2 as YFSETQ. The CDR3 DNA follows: TGCGCCAGCGGCCCGGACTTACGAACGTACAATGAGCAGTTCTTC. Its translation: CASGPDLRTYNEQFF.

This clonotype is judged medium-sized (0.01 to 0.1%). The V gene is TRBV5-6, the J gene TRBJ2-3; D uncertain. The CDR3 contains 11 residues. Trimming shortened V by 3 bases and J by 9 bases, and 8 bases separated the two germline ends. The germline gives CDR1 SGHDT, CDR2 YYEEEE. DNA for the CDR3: TGTGCCAGCAGCTGGTCCGAGACGCAGTATTTT. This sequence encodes CASSWSETQYF.

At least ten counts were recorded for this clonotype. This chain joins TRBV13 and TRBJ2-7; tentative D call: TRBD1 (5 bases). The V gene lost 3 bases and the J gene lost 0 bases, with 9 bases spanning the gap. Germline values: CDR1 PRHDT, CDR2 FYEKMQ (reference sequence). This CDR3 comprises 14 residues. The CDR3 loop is CASSFGHPSYEQYF. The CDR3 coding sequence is TGTGCCAGCAGCTTCGGACACCCCTCCTACGAGCAGTACTTC.

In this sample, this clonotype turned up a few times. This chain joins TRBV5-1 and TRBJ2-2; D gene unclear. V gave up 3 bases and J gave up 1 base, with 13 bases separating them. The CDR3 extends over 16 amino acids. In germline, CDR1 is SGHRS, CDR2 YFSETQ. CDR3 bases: TGCGCCAGCAGCTCCCGTGGTAGGGAGAACACCGGGGAGCTGTTTTTT. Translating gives CASSSRGRENTGELFF.

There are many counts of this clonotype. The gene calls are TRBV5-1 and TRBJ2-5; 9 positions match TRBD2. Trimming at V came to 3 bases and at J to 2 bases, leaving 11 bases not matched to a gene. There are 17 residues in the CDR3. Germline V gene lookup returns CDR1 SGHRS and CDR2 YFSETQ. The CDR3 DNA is TGCGCCAGCAGCTCTTATGGGGGACTAGCTGAACAAGAGACCCAGTACTTC. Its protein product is CASSSYGGLAEQETQYF. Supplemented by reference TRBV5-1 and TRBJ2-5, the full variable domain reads KAGVTQTPRYLIKTRGQQVTLSCSPISGHRSVSWYQQTPGQGLQFLFEYFSETQRNKGNFPGRFSGRQFSNSRSEMNVSTLELGDSALYLCASSSYGGLAEQETQYFGPGTRLLVL.

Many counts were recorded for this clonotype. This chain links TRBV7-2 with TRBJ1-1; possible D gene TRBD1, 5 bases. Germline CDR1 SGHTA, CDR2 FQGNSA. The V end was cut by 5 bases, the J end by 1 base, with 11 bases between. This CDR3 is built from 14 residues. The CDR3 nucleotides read TGTGCCAGCAGCCCATGGGGCCCGAACACTGAAGCTTTCTTT. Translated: CASSPWGPNTEAFF.